The rows below give T cell receptor beta chains drawn from one sample of a study of blood T cell repertoires in COVID-19. Libraries were prepared by immunoSEQ multiplex PCR; TCRdb keeps only in-frame clonotypes and omits some of them. The table records 200,000 to 250,000 clones, 80% of them present only once. The specimen was peripheral blood. The source is a woman in her 70s with acute or convalescent COVID-19. Both conserved end residues are part of each CDR3.

cdr3_aa	j_call	v_call
CASSPPSGFTYNEQFF	TRBJ2-1	TRBV18
CASSLPGLVEETQYF	TRBJ2-5	TRBV5-1
CASHQTGQTYEQYF	TRBJ2-7	TRBV5-1
CASSVGLSGGKNIQYF	TRBJ2-4	TRBV5-1
CASSYNSQALREKLFF	TRBJ1-4	TRBV5-1
CASSPPEGSNSPLHF	TRBJ1-6	TRBV18
CASSSSQDEAFF	TRBJ1-1	TRBV21-1
CASSSGTSQAGELFF	TRBJ2-2	TRBV5-1
CASSTLGHENNEQFF	TRBJ2-1	TRBV6-5
CASSYLTGLQGYTF	TRBJ1-2	TRBV11-2
CASSIVQGVSEQYF	TRBJ2-7	TRBV19
CASMTVRAFF	TRBJ1-1	TRBV2
CAWNRQANTGELFF	TRBJ2-2	TRBV30
CASSPSWGANVLTF	TRBJ2-6	TRBV27
CASRPRWGGNSGANVLTF	TRBJ2-6	TRBV12-2
CASSSDTGSTNEKLFF	TRBJ1-4	TRBV5-5
CASSLEYNTEAFF	TRBJ1-1	TRBV5-4
CAWNTGWEQYF	TRBJ2-7	TRBV30
CASSLSQGMANEQFF	TRBJ2-1	TRBV2
CASSIDQTGEREKLFF	TRBJ1-4	TRBV6-2/TRBV6-3
CASSLVPGQTYSPLHF	TRBJ1-6	TRBV27
CASSLFYQDGYTF	TRBJ1-2	TRBV28
CASSRPQGRNEKLFF	TRBJ1-4	TRBV7-9
CASSDQSHEQYF	TRBJ2-7	TRBV6-1
CASSLRYSRGTDTQYF	TRBJ2-3	TRBV7-9
CASSPNPREKLFF	TRBJ1-4	TRBV18
CASSFSAGIQETQYF	TRBJ2-5	TRBV7-9
CASSLAGGPTDTQYF	TRBJ2-3	TRBV11-2
CASSGQEGSKDEKLFF	TRBJ1-4	TRBV5-4
CAWTPGSGRTGELFF	TRBJ2-2	TRBV30
CASSLGGTQYF	TRBJ2-5	TRBV25-1
CASSCTGVRFNYGYTF	TRBJ1-2	TRBV7-7
CASSLFLQGSSSLAQHF	TRBJ1-5	TRBV28
CAISAKAGSSYEQYF	TRBJ2-7	TRBV10-3
CASSTRTSDPYEQYF	TRBJ2-7	TRBV7-2
CASSPRVLAGGRDTGELFF	TRBJ2-2	TRBV9